Listed here are 14 T cell receptor beta chains from one sample, sequenced in a study of blood T cell repertoires in COVID-19. Only in-frame clones appear in the TCRdb table, and some are missing; sequencing was by immunoSEQ multiplex PCR. The data contain approximately 470,000 clones, about 85% of them singletons. The specimen sequenced was PBMCs or T cells enriched from blood (not recorded which). These receptors all stem from a woman between 18 and 29 years old who had recovered from COVID-19.

The CDR3 here is CASRARNTEAFF. The CDR3 DNA reads as TGTGCCAGCAGGGCAAGGAACACTGAAGCTTTCTTT. The chain uses TRBV6-5 and TRBJ1-1; D is undetermined. Germline V gene lookup returns CDR1 MNHEY and CDR2 SVGAGI. The CDR3 spans 12 residues. V shed 6 bases and J shed 1 base, with 6 bases lying between them.

This chain uses TRBV5-4 with TRBJ1-2; D gene ambiguous. The CDR3 is 16 residues long. Germline CDR1 and CDR2: SGHNT and YYREEE (reference sequence). With 0 bases removed from V and 0 bases from J, the gap between germline ends came to 12 bases. The CDR3 region has the DNA TGTGCCAGCAGCTTGGTTGCCCTACCGCCTAACTATGGCTACACCTTC. Its protein is CASSLVALPPNYGYTF.

The rearrangement uses TRBV19 and TRBJ1-1; D unresolved. CDR3 length: 16 amino acids. Trimming removed 5 bases from V and 8 bases from J, with 24 bases in between. Germline values: CDR1 LNHDA, CDR2 SQIVND (reference sequence). This CDR3 is CASSLRTYSAPPEAFF. The CDR3 coding sequence is TGTGCCAGTAGTTTAAGGACTTATAGCGCCCCCCCGGAAGCTTTCTTT.

This clone has only one observation. The identical CDR3 is also encoded by other nucleotide sequences in the sample. The genes are TRBV3-1 (or the pseudogene TRBV3-2) and TRBJ1-1; D not resolved. There are 15 residues in the CDR3. The V end was cut by 0 bases, the J end by 4 bases, with 12 bases between. Germline V gene sequence: CDR1 LGHDT, CDR2 YNNKEL (reference sequence). DNA of the CDR3: TGTGCCAGCAGCCAAGATCGTCAAGGAGGCACTGAAGCTTTCTTT. Its translation is CASSQDRQGGTEAFF.

This sequence joins TRBV24-1 and TRBJ2-2; TRBD1 might be the D (5 bases). CDR3 length: 15 amino acids. CDR1 KGHDR and CDR2 SFDVKD come from the germline V gene. V lost 2 bases to trimming and J lost 2 bases, with 8 bases between them. The CDR3 is CATSDSRVNTGELFF. For the CDR3, the DNA is TGTGCCACCAGTGATTCCAGGGTAAACACCGGGGAGCTGTTTTTT.

Only one count was recorded for this clone. V usage is TRBV7-9 and J usage is TRBJ1-1; D possibly corresponds to TRBD1 (6 bases). The CDR3 contains 15 residues. The V end lost 4 bases, the J end lost 0 bases, and 12 bases lay between the germline ends. Germline CDR1 SEHNR, CDR2 FQNEAQ (reference sequence). The CDR3 sequence: CASSSGQIMNTEAFF. CDR3 bases: TGTGCCAGCAGCTCCGGACAGATCATGAACACTGAAGCTTTCTTT.

This clone was counted a single time. The chain employs TRBV4-1 and TRBJ2-7; 8 nucleotides line up with TRBD1. CDR1 is MGHRA and CDR2 is YSYEKL in the germline V gene. With 1 base clipped from V and 5 bases from J, the junction kept 7 bases outside the gene matches. The CDR3 is 15 residues long. For the CDR3, the DNA is TGCGCCAGCAGCCAAGGTGGACAGGGTAGCCACGAGCAGTACTTC. Protein product: CASSQGGQGSHEQYF.

The chain employs TRBV3-1 (or the pseudogene TRBV3-2) and TRBJ1-1; no clear D. CDR1 is LGHDT and CDR2 is YNNKEL in the germline V gene (reference sequence). The CDR3 loop spans 15 amino acids. V was pared by 0 bases and J by 4 bases, with 12 bases between. The CDR3 DNA is TGTGCCAGCAGCCAAGATGGAGGGAGGGCCACTGAAGCTTTCTTT. Protein sequence: CASSQDGGRATEAFF.

The chain is built from TRBV24-1 and TRBJ1-2; D possibly corresponds to TRBD1 (6 bases). The CDR3 spans 14 residues. CDR1 KGHDR and CDR2 SFDVKD come from the germline V gene. V lost 4 bases to trimming and J lost 1 base, with 9 bases between them. CDR3 nucleotide sequence: TGTGCCACCAGTGAAACAGGGCTTAACTATGGCTACACCTTC. It codes for CATSETGLNYGYTF.

This sequence joins TRBV7-2 and TRBJ2-2; no clear D. The germline V gene has CDR1 SGHTA and CDR2 FQGNSA. V was pared by 5 bases and J by 7 bases, with 11 bases between. This CDR3 spans 13 amino acids. CDR3 in DNA: TGTGCCAGCAGCCGCGCTAGGAACGGGGAGCTGTTTTTT. The encoded protein is CASSRARNGELFF. The full variable domain, its missing parts supplied by reference TRBV7-2 and TRBJ2-2, is GAGVSQSPSNKVTEKGKDVELRCDPISGHTALYWYRQSLGQGLEFLIYFQGNSAPDKSGLPSDRFSAERTGGSVSTLTIQRTQQEDSAVYLCASSRARNGELFFGEGSRLTVL.

The genes are TRBV11-2 and TRBJ1-6; D is possibly TRBD1 (5 bases). With 1 base removed from V and 6 bases from J, the gap between germline ends came to 13 bases. This CDR3 is 16 amino acids long. Germline CDR1 reads SGHAT; CDR2 reads FQNNGV. The CDR3 loop is CASSLGDQGGNSPLHF. For the CDR3, the DNA is TGTGCCAGCAGCTTAGGCGATCAGGGAGGTAATTCACCCCTCCACTTT.

The chain links TRBV7-9 to TRBJ2-1; 8 nucleotides align to TRBD2. V dropped 4 bases and J dropped 7; count of bases not matched to a gene: 9. Germline assignment: CDR1 SEHNR and CDR2 FQNEAQ (reference sequence). CDR3 length equals 15 residues. This chain's CDR3 is CASSYRLAGENEQFF. The CDR3, as DNA: TGTGCCAGCAGCTACCGGCTAGCGGGTGAAAATGAGCAGTTCTTC.

The chain combines TRBV30 with TRBJ2-7; D not resolved. The CDR3 is 11 amino acids. V lost 2 bases, J lost 7 bases, and 9 bases lay in between. Germline CDR1 is GTSNPN and CDR2 is SVGIG (reference sequence). CDR3 nucleotide sequence: TGTGCCTGGAGTCGTGCGGAAGAGCAGTACTTC. Amino acids: CAWSRAEEQYF.

This clone occurred once. The chain employs TRBV5-1 and TRBJ1-6; 9 bases are shared with TRBD1. Looked up from germline, CDR1 is SGHRS and CDR2 is YFSETQ. CDR3 length: 16 amino acids. V lost 3 bases, J lost 7 bases, and 8 bases stayed unmatched. CDR3 DNA sequence: TGCGCCAGCAGCTGGACCGGGACAGGGAAAAATTCACCCCTCCACTTT. It specifies CASSWTGTGKNSPLHF. The full variable domain, completed using reference TRBV5-1 and TRBJ1-6, is KAGVTQTPRYLIKTRGQQVTLSCSPISGHRSVSWYQQTPGQGLQFLFEYFSETQRNKGNFPGRFSGRQFSNSRSEMNVSTLELGDSALYLCASSWTGTGKNSPLHFGNGTRLTVT.